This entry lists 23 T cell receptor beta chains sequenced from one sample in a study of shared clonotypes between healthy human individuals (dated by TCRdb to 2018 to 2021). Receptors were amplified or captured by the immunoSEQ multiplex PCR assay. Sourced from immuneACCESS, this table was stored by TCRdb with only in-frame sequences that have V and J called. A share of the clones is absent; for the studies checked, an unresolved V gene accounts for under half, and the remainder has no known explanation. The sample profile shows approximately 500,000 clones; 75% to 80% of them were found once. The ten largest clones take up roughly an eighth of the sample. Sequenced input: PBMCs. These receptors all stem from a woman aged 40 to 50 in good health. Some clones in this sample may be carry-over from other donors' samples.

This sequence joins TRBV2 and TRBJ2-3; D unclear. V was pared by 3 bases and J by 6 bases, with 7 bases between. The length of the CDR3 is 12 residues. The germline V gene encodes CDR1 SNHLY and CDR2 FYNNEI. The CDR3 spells CASSDLVDTQYF. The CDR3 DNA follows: TGTGCCAGCAGTGATTTGGTGGATACGCAGTATTTT.

The CDR3 DNA follows: TGTGCCAGCAGTGTAGGCGGGGCGGTGAGCGAGCAGTACTTC. The encoded protein is CASSVGGAVSEQYF. V usage is TRBV6-1 and J usage is TRBJ2-7, with D perhaps matching TRBD2 (6 bases). The CDR3 is 14 amino acids. CDR1 is MNHNS and CDR2 is SASEGT in the germline V gene. The V gene lost 4 bases and the J gene lost 6 bases, with 16 bases spanning the gap.

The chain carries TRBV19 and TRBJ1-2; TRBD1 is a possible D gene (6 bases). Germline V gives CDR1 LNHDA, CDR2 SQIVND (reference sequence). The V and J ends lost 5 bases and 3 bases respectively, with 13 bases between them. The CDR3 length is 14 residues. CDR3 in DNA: TGTGCCAGTAGTGGTGGGGGCGGTGACTATGGCTACACCTTC. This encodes CASSGGGGDYGYTF.

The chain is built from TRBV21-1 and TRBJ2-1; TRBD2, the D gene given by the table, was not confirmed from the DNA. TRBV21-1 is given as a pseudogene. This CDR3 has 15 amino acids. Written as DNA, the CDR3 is TGTGCCAGCAGCAAAGAGGTAGCGGCAAACAATGAGCAGTTCTTC. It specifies CASSKEVAANNEQFF.

The CDR3 sequence is CASSAQREWETQYF. The DNA for the CDR3 is TGTGCCAGCAGCGCCCAGCGGGAGTGGGAGACCCAGTACTTC. This chain connects TRBV9 to TRBJ2-5; 8 positions agree with TRBD2. J lost 5 bases, V lost 3 bases, and 6 bases had no gene match. Germline values: CDR1 SGDLS, CDR2 YYNGEE. The CDR3 consists of 14 residues.

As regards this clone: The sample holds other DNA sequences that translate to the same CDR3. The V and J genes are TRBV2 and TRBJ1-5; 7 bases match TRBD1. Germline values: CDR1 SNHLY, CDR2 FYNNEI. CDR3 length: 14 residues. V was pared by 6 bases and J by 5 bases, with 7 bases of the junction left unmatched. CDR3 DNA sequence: TGTGCCAGCAGCGAAACAGGGGAAGATCAGCCCCAGCATTTT. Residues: CASSETGEDQPQHF.

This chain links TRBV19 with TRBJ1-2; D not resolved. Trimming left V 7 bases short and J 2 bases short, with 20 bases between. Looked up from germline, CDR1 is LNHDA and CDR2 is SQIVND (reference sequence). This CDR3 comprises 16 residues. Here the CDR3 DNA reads TGTGCCAGTATGGCTGGATGGCCAGGAGGCAACTATGGCTACACCTTC. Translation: CASMAGWPGGNYGYTF.

This CDR3 reads CASSFTSSGNTIYF. CDR3 DNA: TGTGCCAGCAGCTTTACCAGCTCTGGAAACACCATATATTTT. V is TRBV7-9 and J is TRBJ1-3; no clear D. Trimming took off 3 bases at V and 0 bases at J, with 6 bases between the two ends. CDR3 length equals 14 residues. Germline CDR1 SEHNR, CDR2 FQNEAQ (reference sequence).

The CDR3 protein is CASSLRFSSGIGDTQYF. As DNA, the CDR3 is TGTGCCAGCAGCTTAAGGTTTTCTAGCGGGATTGGAGATACGCAGTATTTT. This chain connects TRBV11-1 to TRBJ2-3; 9 nucleotides match TRBD2. Germline CDR1 SGHAT, CDR2 FQDESV (reference sequence). The CDR3 loop spans 17 amino acids. J lost 5 bases, V lost 2 bases, and 11 bases had no gene match. Based on the CDR3 plus reference TRBV11-1 and TRBJ2-3, the full variable domain is EAEVAQSPRYKITEKSQAVAFWCDPISGHATLYWYRQILGQGPELLVQFQDESVVDDSQLPKDRFSAERLKGVDSTLKIQPAELGDSAMYLCASSLRFSSGIGDTQYFGPGTRLTVL.

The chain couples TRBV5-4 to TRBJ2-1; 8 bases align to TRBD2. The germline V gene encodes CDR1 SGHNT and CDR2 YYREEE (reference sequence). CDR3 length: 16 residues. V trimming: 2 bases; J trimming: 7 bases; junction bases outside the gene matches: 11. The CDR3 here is CASSFTPLASGNEQFF. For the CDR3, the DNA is TGTGCCAGCAGCTTCACCCCCTTGGCTAGCGGGAATGAGCAGTTCTTC.

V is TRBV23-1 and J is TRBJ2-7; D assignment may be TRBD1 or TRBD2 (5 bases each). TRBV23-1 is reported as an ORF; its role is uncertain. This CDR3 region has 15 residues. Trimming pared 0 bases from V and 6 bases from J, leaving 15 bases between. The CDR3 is CASSQSGPGLSEQYF. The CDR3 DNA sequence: TGCGCCAGCAGTCAATCGGGCCCGGGGCTCTCCGAGCAGTACTTC.

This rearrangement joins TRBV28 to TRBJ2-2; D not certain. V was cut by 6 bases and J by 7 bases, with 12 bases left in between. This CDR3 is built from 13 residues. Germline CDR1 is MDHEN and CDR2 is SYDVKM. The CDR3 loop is CASSPFLGGELFF. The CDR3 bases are TGTGCCAGCAGCCCCTTTTTGGGCGGGGAGCTGTTTTTT.

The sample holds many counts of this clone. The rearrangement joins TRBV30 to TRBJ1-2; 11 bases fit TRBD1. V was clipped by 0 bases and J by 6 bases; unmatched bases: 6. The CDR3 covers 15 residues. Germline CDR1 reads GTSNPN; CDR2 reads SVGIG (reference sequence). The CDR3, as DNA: TGTGCCTGGAGTGTCCTCGGACAGGGGGCGGATGGCTACACCTTC. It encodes CAWSVLGQGADGYTF.

As DNA, the CDR3 is TGTGCCAGCAGTTTATCGATTCGAGGCAATGAGCAGTTCTTC. This gives the protein CASSLSIRGNEQFF. The chain links TRBV27 to TRBJ2-1; D remains ambiguous. V shed 0 bases and J shed 6 bases, with 9 bases lying between them. The germline V gene has CDR1 MNHEY and CDR2 SMNVEV (reference sequence). The CDR3 is made up of 14 amino acids.

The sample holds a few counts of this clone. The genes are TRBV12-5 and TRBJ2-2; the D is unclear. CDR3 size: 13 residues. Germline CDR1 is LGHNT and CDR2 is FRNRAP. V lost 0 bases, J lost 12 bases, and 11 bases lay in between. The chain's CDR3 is CASGLVPPSKLFF. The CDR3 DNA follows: TGTGCTAGTGGTTTGGTACCCCCCTCCAAGCTGTTTTTT. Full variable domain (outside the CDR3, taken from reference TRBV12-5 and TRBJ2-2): DARVTQTPRHKVTEMGQEVTMRCQPILGHNTVFWYRQTMMQGLELLAYFRNRAPLDDSGMPKDRFSAEMPDATLATLKIQPSEPRDSAVYFCASGLVPPSKLFFGEGSRLTVL.

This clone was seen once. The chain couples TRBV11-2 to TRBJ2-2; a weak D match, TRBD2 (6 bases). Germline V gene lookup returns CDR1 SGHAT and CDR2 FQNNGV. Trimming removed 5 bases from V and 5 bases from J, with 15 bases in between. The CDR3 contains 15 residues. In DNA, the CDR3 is TGTGCCAGCAGCCACCTCTTTGGAGGGACCGGGGAGCTGTTTTTT. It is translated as CASSHLFGGTGELFF.

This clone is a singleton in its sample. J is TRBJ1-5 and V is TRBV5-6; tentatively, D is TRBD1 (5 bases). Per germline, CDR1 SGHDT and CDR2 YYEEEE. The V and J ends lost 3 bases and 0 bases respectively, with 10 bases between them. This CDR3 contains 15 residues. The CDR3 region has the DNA TGTGCCAGCAGCTCTTGGGGCATTAGCAATCAGCCCCAGCATTTT. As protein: CASSSWGISNQPQHF.

Here the CDR3 reads CASSPEGGDIQPQHF. For the CDR3, the DNA is TGCGCCAGCAGCCCCGAGGGGGGGGACATTCAGCCCCAGCATTTT. The chain joins TRBV5-1 to TRBJ1-5; D is perhaps TRBD1 (6 bases). CDR3 length: 15 amino acids. Trimming left V 4 bases short and J 6 bases short, with 17 bases between. CDR1 is SGHRS, CDR2 YFSETQ, per germline.

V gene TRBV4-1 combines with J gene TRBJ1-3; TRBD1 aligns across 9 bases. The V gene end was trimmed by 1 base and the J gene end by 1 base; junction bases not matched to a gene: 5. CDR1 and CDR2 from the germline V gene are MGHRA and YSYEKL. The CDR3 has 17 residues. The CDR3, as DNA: TGCGCCAGCAGCCAAGTGGGGACAGGGTTGTCTGGAAACACCATATATTTT. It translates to CASSQVGTGLSGNTIYF.

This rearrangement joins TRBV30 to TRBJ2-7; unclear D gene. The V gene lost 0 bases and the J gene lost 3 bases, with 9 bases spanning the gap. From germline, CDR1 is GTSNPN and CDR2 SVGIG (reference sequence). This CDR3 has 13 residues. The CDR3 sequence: CAWSVTFGYEQYF. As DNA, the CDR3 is TGTGCCTGGAGTGTAACCTTCGGCTACGAGCAGTACTTC.

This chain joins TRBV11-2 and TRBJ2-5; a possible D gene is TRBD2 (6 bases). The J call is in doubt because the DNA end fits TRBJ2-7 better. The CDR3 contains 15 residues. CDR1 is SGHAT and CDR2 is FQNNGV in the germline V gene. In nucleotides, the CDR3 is TGTGCCAGCAGCTTAGGTCGTCTAGCGCCCTACGAGCAGTACTTC. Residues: CASSLGRLAPYEQYF.

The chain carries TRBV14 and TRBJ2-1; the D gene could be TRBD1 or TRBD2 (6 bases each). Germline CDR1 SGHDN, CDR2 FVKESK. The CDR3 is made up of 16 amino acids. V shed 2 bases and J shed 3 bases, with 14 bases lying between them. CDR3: CASSQFRGGGYNEQFF. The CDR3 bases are TGTGCCAGCAGCCAATTTAGAGGAGGGGGCTACAATGAGCAGTTCTTC.

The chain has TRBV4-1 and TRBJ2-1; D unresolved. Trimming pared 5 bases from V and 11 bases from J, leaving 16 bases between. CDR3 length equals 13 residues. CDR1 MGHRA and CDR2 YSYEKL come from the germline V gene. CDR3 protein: CASSFSRAGKQFF. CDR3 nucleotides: TGCGCCAGCAGCTTCTCACGAGCCGGAAAGCAGTTCTTC.